Sequencing of this TCR beta chain was carried out in a study of T cells in Graves' hyperthyroidism and ophthalmopathy. General observations from the study: Among thyroid clonotypes expanded above 0.001, most also appeared in blood.

The sample holds many counts of this clonotype. Its specificity is not known. The CDR3 spans 13 residues. CDR1 is DFQATT, CDR2 SNEGSKA, per germline (reference sequence). V shed 5 bases and J 6 bases; nucleotides not matched to a gene: 4. It was RNA transcripts that yielded the amplified TCR beta CDR3 regions. HTBI primers drove first-round RT-PCR of the TCR CDR3. Each CDR3 protein is one row after TCRdb ran MiXCR on the multiplex PCR reads. In the table there are 700,000 or so distinct CDR3 sequences, about 16% of which are singletons. Sequencing input: blood. The clonotype originates from a man younger than 30 with Graves' hyperthyroidism. The chain employs TRBV20-1 and TRBJ2-3, with 11 bases identical to TRBD2. The CDR3 loop is CSAVRLAGDTQYF. In DNA, the CDR3 is TGCAGTGCTGTTCGACTAGCGGGGGATACGCAGTATTTT.